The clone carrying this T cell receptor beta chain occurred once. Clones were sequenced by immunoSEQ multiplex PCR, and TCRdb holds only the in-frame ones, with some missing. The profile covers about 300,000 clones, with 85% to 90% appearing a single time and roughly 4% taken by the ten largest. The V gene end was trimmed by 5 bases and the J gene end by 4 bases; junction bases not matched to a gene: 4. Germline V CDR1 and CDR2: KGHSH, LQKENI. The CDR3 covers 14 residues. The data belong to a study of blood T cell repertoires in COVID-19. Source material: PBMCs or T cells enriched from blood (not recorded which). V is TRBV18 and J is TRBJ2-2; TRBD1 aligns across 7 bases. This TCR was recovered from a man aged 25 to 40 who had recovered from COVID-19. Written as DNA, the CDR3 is TGTGCCAGCTCAATGACAGGGCCCACCGGGGAGCTGTTTTTT. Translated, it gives CASSMTGPTGELFF.